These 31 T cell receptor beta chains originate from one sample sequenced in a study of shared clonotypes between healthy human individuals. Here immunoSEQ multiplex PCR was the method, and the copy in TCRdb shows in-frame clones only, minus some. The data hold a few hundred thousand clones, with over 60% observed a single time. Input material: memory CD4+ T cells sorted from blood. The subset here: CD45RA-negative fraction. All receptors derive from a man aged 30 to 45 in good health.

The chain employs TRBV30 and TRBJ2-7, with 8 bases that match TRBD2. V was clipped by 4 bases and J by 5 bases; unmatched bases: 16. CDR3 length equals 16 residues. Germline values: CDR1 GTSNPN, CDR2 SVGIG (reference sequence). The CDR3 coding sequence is TGTGCCTGGACCCTCCCGGGGGGGGCCTCTTCCCACGAGCAGTACTTC. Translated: CAWTLPGGASSHEQYF.

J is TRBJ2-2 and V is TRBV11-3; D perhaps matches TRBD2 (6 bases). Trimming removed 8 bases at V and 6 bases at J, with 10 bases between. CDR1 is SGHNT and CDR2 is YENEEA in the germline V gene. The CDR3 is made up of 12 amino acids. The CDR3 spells CASATGAGELFF. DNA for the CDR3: TGTGCCAGCGCCACGGGAGCCGGGGAGCTGTTTTTT.

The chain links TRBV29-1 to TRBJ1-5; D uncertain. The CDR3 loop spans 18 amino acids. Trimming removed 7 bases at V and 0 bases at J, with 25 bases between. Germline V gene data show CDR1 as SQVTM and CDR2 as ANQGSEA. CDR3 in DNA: TGCAGCGCCGACCTCGAGGTAGGGCTTAGGGTTAGCAATCAGCCCCAGCATTTT. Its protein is CSADLEVGLRVSNQPQHF.

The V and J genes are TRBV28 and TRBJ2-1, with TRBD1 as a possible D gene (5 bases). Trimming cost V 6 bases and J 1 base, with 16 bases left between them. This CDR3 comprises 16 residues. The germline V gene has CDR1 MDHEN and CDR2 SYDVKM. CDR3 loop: CASRLGQLGSYNEQFF. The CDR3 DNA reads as TGTGCCAGCAGACTGGGGCAGCTCGGATCCTACAATGAGCAGTTCTTC.

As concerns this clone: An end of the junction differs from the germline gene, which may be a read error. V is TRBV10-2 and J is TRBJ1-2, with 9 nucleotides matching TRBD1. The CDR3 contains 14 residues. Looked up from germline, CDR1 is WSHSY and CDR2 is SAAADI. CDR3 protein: CASRPWTGDYGYTF. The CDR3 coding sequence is TGTGCCAGCAGACCGTGGACAGGGGACTATGGCTACACCTTC.

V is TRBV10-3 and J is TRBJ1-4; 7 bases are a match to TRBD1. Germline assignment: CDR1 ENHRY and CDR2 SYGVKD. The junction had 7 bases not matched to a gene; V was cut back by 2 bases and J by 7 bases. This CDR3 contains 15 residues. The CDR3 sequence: CAISEDREEAEKLFF. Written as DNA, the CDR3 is TGTGCCATCAGTGAGGACAGGGAGGAAGCTGAAAAACTGTTTTTT.

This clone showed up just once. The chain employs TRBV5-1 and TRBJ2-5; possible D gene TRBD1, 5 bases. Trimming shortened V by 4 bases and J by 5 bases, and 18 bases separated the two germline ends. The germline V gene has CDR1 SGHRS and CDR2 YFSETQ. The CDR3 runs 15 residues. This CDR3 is CASSPTLGPRETQYF. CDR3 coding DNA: TGCGCCAGCAGCCCCACCCTGGGGCCTCGGGAGACCCAGTACTTC.

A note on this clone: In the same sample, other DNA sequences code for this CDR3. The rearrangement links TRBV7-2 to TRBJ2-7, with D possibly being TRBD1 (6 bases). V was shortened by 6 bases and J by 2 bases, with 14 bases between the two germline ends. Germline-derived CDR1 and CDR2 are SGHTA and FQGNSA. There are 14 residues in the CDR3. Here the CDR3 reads CASSSNRAAYEQYF. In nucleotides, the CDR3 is TGTGCCAGCAGTTCAAACAGGGCGGCCTACGAGCAGTACTTC.

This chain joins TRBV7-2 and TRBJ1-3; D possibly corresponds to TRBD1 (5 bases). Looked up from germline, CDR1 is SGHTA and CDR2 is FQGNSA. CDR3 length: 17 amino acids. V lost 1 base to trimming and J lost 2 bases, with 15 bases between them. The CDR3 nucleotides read TGTGCCAGCAGCTTAGGTGCCGGGGGAATAACTGGAAACACCATATATTTT. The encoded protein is CASSLGAGGITGNTIYF.

CDR3 nucleotides: TGTGCCAGCCGACGAAGTCAGGGAACTGGAAACACCATATATTTT. Translating gives CASRRSQGTGNTIYF. The chain employs TRBV2 and TRBJ1-3; D is perhaps TRBD1 (5 bases). This CDR3 contains 15 residues. From germline, CDR1 is SNHLY and CDR2 FYNNEI. V lost 8 bases, J lost 2 bases, and 16 bases lay in between.

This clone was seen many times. CDR3 nucleotide sequence: TGTGCCAGCAGTGAAATAGGCTTCCCGAGCTCCTACGAGCAGTACTTC. This gives the protein CASSEIGFPSSYEQYF. The V and J genes are TRBV6-1 and TRBJ2-7; unclear D gene. The V gene lost 2 bases and the J gene lost 0 bases, with 14 bases spanning the gap. The CDR3 contains 16 residues. Germline V CDR1 and CDR2: MNHNS, SASEGT.

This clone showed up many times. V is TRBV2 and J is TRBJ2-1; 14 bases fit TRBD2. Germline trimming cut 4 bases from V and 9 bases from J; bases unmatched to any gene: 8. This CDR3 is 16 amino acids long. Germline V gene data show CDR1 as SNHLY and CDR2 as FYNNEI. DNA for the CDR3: TGTGCCAGCAGTGGCCAGCAGGGACTAGCGGGAGCTGAGCAGTTCTTC. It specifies CASSGQQGLAGAEQFF.

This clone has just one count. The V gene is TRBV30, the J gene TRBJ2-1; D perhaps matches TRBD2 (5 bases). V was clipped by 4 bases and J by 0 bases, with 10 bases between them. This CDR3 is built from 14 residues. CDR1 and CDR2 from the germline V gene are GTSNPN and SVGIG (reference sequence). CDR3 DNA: TGTGCCTGGACACTAGATCTCTCCTACAATGAGCAGTTCTTC. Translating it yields CAWTLDLSYNEQFF.

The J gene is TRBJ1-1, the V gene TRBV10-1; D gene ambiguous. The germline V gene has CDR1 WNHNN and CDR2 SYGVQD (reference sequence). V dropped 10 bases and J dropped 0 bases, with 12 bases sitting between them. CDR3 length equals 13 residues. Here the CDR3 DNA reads TGCGCCAACAGAAGCTCAGTGAACACTGAAGCTTTCTTT. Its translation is CANRSSVNTEAFF.

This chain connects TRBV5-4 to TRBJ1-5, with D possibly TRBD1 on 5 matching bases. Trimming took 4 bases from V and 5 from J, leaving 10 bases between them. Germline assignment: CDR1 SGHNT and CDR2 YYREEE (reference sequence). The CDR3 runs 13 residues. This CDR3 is CASSRGGDQPQHF. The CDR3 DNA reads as TGTGCCAGCAGCCGTGGAGGGGATCAGCCCCAGCATTTT.

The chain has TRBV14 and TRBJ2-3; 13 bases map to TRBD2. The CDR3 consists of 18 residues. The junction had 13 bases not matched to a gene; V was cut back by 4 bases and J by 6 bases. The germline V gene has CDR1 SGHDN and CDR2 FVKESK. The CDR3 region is CASSPLSWTSGSKDTQYF. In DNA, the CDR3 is TGTGCCAGCAGCCCCCTTTCTTGGACTAGCGGGAGTAAGGATACGCAGTATTTT.

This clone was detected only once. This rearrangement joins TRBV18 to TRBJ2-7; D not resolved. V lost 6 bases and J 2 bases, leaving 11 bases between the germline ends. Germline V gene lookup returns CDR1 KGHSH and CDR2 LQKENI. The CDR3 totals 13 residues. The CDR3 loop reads CASSSLNAYEQYF. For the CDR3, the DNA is TGTGCCAGCTCTTCCCTTAACGCCTACGAGCAGTACTTC.

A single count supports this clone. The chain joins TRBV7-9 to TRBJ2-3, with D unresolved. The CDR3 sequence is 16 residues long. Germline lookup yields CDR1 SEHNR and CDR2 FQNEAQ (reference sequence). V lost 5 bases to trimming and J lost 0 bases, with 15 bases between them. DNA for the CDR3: TGTGCCAGCAGCCCCCTCCGGGCCATAAGCACAGATACGCAGTATTTT. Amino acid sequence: CASSPLRAISTDTQYF.

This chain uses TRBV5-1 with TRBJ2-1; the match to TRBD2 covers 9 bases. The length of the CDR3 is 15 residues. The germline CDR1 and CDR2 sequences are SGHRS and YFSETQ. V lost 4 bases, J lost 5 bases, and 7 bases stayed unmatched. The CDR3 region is CASSTLTSGHNEQFF. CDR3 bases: TGCGCCAGCAGCACCCTGACTAGCGGTCACAATGAGCAGTTCTTC.

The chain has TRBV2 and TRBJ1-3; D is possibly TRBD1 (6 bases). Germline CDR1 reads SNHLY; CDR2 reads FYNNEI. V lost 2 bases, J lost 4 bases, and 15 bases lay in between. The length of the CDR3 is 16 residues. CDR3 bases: TGTGCCAGCAGTGAACAGGGGCTCAGGCTGGGAAACACCATATATTTT. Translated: CASSEQGLRLGNTIYF.

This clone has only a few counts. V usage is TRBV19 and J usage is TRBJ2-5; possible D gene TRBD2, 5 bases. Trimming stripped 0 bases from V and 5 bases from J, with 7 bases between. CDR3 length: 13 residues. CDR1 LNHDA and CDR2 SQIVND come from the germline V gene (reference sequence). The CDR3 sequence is CASSIDRGETQYF. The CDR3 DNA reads TGTGCCAGTAGTATAGACAGAGGGGAGACCCAGTACTTC.

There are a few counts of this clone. The CDR3 sequence: CASRLQGFRDTEAFF. Here the CDR3 DNA reads TGTGCCAGTAGGCTCCAGGGCTTCAGGGACACTGAAGCTTTCTTT. V and J are TRBV27 and TRBJ1-1; D possibly corresponds to TRBD1 (5 bases). Between the trimmed V and J ends, which lost 9 bases and 3 bases, there was a span of 20 bases. CDR3 length: 15 amino acids. Germline assignment: CDR1 MNHEY and CDR2 SMNVEV (reference sequence).

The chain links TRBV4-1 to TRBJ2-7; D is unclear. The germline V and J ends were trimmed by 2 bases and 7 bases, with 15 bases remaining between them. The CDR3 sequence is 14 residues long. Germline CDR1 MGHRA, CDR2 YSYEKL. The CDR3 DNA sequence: TGCGCCAGCAGCCAAATCGTCTTTGCCATGGAGCAGTACTTC. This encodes CASSQIVFAMEQYF.

This CDR3 is CASSPTVAKNIQYF. In DNA form, the CDR3 reads TGCGCCAGCAGCCCGACAGTAGCCAAAAACATTCAGTACTTC. This chain uses TRBV4-3 with TRBJ2-4; tentatively, D is TRBD1 (5 bases). The V end was cut by 4 bases, the J end by 0 bases, with 7 bases between. Germline V gene data show CDR1 as LGHNA and CDR2 as YSLEER. There are 14 residues in the CDR3.

The CDR3 region has the DNA TGTGCCAGTAGTATAGAAGGAGGCGACGTAGGTGAGCAGTTCTTC. This gives the protein CASSIEGGDVGEQFF. The genes are TRBV19 and TRBJ2-1; tentative D call: TRBD2 (5 bases). Trimming left V 0 bases short and J 9 bases short, with 15 bases between. Germline lookup yields CDR1 LNHDA and CDR2 SQIVND (reference sequence). This CDR3 has 15 residues.

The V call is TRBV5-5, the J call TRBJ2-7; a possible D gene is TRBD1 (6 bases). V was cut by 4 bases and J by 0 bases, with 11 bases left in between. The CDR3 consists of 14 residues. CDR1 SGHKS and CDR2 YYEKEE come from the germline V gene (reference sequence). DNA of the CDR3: TGTGCCAGCAGCACCATGACAGGCTCCTACGAGCAGTACTTC. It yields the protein CASSTMTGSYEQYF.

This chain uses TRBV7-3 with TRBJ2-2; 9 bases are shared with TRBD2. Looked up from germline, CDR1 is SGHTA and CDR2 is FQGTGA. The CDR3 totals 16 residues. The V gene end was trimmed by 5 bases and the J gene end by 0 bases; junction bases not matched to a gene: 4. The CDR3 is CASSERTSANTGELFF. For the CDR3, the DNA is TGTGCCAGCAGCGAGAGGACTAGCGCGAACACCGGGGAGCTGTTTTTT.

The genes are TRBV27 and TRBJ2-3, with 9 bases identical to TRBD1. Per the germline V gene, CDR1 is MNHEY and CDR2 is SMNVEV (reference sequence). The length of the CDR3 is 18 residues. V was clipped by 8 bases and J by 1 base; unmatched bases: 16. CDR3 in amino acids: CASARRDRVSDGTDTQYF. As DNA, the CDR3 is TGTGCCAGCGCACGGAGGGACAGGGTATCCGACGGCACAGATACGCAGTATTTT.

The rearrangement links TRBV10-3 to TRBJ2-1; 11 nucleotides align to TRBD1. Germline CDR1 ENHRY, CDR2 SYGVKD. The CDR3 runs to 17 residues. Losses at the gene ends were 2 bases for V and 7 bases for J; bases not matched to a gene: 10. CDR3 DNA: TGTGCCATCAGTGAGGGTGCTGGGACAGGGGGTCGGAATGAGCAGTTCTTC. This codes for CAISEGAGTGGRNEQFF.

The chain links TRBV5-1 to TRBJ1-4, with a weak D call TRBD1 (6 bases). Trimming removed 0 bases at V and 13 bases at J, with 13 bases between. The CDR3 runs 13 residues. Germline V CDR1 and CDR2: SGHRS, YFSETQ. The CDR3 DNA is TGCGCCAGCAGCTTGGTGGAGGAGGGGGGACTGTTTTTT. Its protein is CASSLVEEGGLFF.

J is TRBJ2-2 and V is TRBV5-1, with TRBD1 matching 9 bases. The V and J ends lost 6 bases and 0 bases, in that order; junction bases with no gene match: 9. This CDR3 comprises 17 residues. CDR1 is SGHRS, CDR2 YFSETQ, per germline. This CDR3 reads CASTVQQGAANTGELFF. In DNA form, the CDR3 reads TGCGCCAGCACAGTCCAACAGGGGGCCGCGAACACCGGGGAGCTGTTTTTT.